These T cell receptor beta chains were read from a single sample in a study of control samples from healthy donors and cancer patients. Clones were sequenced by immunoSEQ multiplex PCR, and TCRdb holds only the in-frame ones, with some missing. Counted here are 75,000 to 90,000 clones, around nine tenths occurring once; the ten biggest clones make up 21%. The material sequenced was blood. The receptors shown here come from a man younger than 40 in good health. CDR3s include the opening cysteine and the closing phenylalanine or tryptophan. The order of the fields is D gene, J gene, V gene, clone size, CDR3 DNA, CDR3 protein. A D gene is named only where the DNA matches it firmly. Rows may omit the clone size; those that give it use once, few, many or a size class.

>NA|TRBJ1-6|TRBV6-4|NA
TGTGCCAGCAGTGACGCAAAAAGGGGTCGGACGGACGAGCGGTCACCCCTCCACTTT
CASSDAKRGRTDERSPLHF
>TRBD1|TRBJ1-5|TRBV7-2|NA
TGTGCCAGCAGCTTAGGGGGCAGGGGGAGCAATCAGCCCCAGCATTTT
CASSLGGRGSNQPQHF
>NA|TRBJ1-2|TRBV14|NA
TGTGCCAGCAGCCAAGATCGGGCCTATGGCTACACCTTC
CASSQDRAYGYTF
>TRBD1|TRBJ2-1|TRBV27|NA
TGTGCCAGCAGTGCCCCTGGACAGGGTTTTAACAGTGAGCAGTTCTTC
CASSAPGQGFNSEQFF
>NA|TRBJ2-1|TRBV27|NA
TGTGCCAGCAGTTTATTGGGGACCAATGAGCAGTTCTTC
CASSLLGTNEQFF
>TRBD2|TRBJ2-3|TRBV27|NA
TGTGCCAGCAGGCGGGTTAGCGGGACGAGGATGGGCACAGATACGCAGTATTTT
CASRRVSGTRMGTDTQYF
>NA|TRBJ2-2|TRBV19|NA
TGTGCCAGTAGTATCTCGGGGAACACCGGGGAGCTGTTTTTT
CASSISGNTGELFF
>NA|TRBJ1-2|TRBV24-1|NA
TGTGCCACCAGTGACCCGGGACACGCAGGCTACACCTTC
CATSDPGHAGYTF
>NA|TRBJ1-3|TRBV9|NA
TGTGCCAGCAGCGTATCCTCTGGAAACACCATATATTTT
CASSVSSGNTIYF
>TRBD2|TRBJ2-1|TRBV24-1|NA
TGTGCCACCAGTGATCCCAGTGGTGATCGCGCCGGGGGGGAGCAGTTCTTC
CATSDPSGDRAGGEQFF
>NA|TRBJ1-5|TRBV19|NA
TGTGCCAGTAGTATAGAATGGGGTAATCAGCCCCAGCATTTT
CASSIEWGNQPQHF
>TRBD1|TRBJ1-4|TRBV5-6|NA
TGTGCCAGCAGTCGGACAGGAAATGAAAAACTGTTTTTT
CASSRTGNEKLFF
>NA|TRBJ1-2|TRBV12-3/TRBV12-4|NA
TGTGCCAGTCTACGCGCCAGTGGCTACACCTTC
CASLRASGYTF
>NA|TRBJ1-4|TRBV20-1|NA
TGCAGTGCTAGAAACGAAAAACTGTTTTTT
CSARNEKLFF
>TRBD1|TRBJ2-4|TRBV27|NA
TGTGCCAGCAGTTCCGGGACAGGGGGCGAAGCCAAAAACATTCAGTACTTC
CASSSGTGGEAKNIQYF
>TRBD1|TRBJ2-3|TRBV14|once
TGTGCCAGCACCCAGTTACGACCGGGACAGGGTGAAGGGCAGTATTTT
CASTQLRPGQGEGQYF
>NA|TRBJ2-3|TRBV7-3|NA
TGTGCCAGCAGCTTACGGGGGCGCGGCACAGATACGCAGTATTTT
CASSLRGRGTDTQYF
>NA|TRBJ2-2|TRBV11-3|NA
TGTGCCAGCAGCTTAGGCCTGAGGGAGAACACCGGGGAGCTGTTTTTT
CASSLGLRENTGELFF
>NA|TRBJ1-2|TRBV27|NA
TGTGCCAGCAGGAGCCGGGCGGATCCTAACTATGGCTACACCTTC
CASRSRADPNYGYTF
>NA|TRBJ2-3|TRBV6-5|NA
TGTGCCAGCAGTTACTCGCACTTTACCACAGATACGCAGTATTTT
CASSYSHFTTDTQYF
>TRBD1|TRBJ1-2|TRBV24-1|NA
TGTGCCACCAGCGAATCAGGGGGCAGGGGCGGCTACACCTTC
CATSESGGRGGYTF
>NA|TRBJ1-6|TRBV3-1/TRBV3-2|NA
TGTGCCAGCAGCCAAGGGGGGCGGGATTCACCCCTCCACTTT
CASSQGGRDSPLHF
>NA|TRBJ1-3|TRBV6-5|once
TGTGCCACCCACCCTGGAAACACCATATATTTT
CATHPGNTIYF
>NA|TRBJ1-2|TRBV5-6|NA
TGTGCCAGCAGCTCGTACTATGGCTACACCTTC
CASSSYYGYTF
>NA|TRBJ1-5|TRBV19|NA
TGTGCCAGTAGTATGGAGGACAGTAGCAATCAGCCCCAGCATTTT
CASSMEDSSNQPQHF
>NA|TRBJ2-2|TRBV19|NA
TGTGCCAGTAGTACCCTACGAGGGCTCGGGGAGCTGTTTTTT
CASSTLRGLGELFF
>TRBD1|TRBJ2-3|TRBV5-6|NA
TGTGCCAGCAACACCAGGGGGCTTGATACGCAGTATTTT
CASNTRGLDTQYF
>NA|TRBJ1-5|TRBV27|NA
TGTGCCAGCACCAATAGGTGGGAGGATCAGCCCCAGCATTTT
CASTNRWEDQPQHF
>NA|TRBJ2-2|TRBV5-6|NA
TGTGCCAGCAGCTTGCCAATCGGGGAGCTGTTTTTT
CASSLPIGELFF
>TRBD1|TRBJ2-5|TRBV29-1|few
TGCAGCGTCGATCACAGGGGAACCCAAGAGACCCAGTACTTC
CSVDHRGTQETQYF
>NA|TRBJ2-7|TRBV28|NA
TGTGCCAGCAGTCAAAGGGGGTTCTACGAGCAGTACTTC
CASSQRGFYEQYF
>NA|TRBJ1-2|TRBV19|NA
TGTGCCAGTAGTTTAGAAACTAACTATGGCTACACCTTC
CASSLETNYGYTF
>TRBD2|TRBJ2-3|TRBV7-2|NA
TGTGCCAGCAGCCGGGGGGGCAAGACAGATACGCAGTATTTT
CASSRGGKTDTQYF
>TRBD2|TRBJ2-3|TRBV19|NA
TGTGCCAGTAGTATAACTAGCGGCCGCGATACGCAGTATTTT
CASSITSGRDTQYF
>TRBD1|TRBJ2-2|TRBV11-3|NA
TGTGCCAGCAGCTTAGAGCTTCCGGGACAGGGGGTTACCGGGGAGCTGTTTTTT
CASSLELPGQGVTGELFF
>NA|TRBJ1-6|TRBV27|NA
TGTGCCAGCAGTGTCTCCGGGACGTCGAATTCACCCCTCCACTTT
CASSVSGTSNSPLHF
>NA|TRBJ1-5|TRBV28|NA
TGTGCCAGCAGTTTTTTTAAGGACTACAATCAGCCCCAGCATTTT
CASSFFKDYNQPQHF
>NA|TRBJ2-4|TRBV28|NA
TGTGCCAGCAGGAAAACCGACAGCAAAAACATTCAGTACTTC
CASRKTDSKNIQYF
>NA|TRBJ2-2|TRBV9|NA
TGTGCCAGCAGCGTATTCACCGGGGAGCTGTTTTTT
CASSVFTGELFF
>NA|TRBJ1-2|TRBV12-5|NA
TGTGCTAGTGGCCGGGACTTACAGCACTATGGCTACACCTTC
CASGRDLQHYGYTF
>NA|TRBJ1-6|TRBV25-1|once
TGTGCCAGCAGTGACCGGGGGTCCAGGAGTTCACCCCTCCACTTT
CASSDRGSRSSPLHF
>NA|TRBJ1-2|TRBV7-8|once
TGTGCCAGCAGCCCGCCCGGGGGCGGGCCGAGTTCTAACTATGGCTACACCTTC
CASSPPGGGPSSNYGYTF
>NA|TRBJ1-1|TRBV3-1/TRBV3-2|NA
TGTGCCAGCAGCCAAGGCCCTCGTGCGACCACTGAAGCTTTCTTT
CASSQGPRATTEAFF
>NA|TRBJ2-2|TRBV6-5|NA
TGTGCCAGCAGTTTGTTAGCGGACATCACCGGGGAGCTGTTTTTT
CASSLLADITGELFF